This T cell receptor (beta chain) was captured by sequencing in a study of blood T cell repertoires in COVID-19. Study background: Acute and convalescent COVID-19 specimens originated in the United States, Italy and Spain. Nucleic acid was either cDNA or gDNA, and it came from T cells, B-cell-depleted T cells, or PBMCs.

V lost 4 bases and J 4 bases, leaving 11 bases between the germline ends. This CDR3 spans 13 amino acids. Germline V gene sequence: CDR1 GTSNPN, CDR2 SVGIG (reference sequence). The authors' processing: Nucleated cell number was recorded as an estimate derived from reference gene primer amplification. The data were produced by immunoSEQ multiplex PCR, yet TCRdb's version contains in-frame clones alone and is incomplete. For V, J and clone size, that table is used; D and trimming come from the DNA. The data show roughly 37,000 clones, 65% to 80% seen once. This clone was found a few times. This chain connects TRBV30 to TRBJ1-3; D possibly corresponds to TRBD1 (6 bases). Sequenced: peripheral blood. This receptor was obtained from a man between 60 and 75 years old with active COVID-19. The CDR3 DNA reads TGTGCCTGGACAGGGGTGGGCGGAAACACCATATATTTT. Residues: CAWTGVGGNTIYF. Full variable domain (rest looked up from reference TRBV30 and TRBJ1-3): SQTIHQWPATLVQPVGSPLSLECTVEGTSNPNLYWYRQAAGRGLQLLFYSVGIGQISSEVPQNLSASRPQDRQFILSSKKLLLSDSGFYLCAWTGVGGNTIYFGEGSWLTVV.